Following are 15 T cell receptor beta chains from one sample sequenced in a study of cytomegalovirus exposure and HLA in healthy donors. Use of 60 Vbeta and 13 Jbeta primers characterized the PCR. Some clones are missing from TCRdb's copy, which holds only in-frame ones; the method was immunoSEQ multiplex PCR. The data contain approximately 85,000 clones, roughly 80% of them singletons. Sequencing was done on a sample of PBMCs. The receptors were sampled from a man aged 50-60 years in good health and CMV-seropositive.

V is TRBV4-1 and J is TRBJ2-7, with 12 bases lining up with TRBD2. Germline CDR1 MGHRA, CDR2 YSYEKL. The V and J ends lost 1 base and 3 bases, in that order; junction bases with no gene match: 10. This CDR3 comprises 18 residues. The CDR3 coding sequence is TGCGCCAGCAGCCAAGGGGATTGGACTAGCGGGGCGCTCTACGAGCAGTACTTC. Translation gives CASSQGDWTSGALYEQYF.

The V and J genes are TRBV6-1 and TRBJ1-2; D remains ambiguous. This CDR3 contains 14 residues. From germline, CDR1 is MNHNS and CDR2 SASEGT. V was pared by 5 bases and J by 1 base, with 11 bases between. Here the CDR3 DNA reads TGTGCCAGCAGTCGCGCGGCTGTTAACTATGGCTACACCTTC. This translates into CASSRAAVNYGYTF.

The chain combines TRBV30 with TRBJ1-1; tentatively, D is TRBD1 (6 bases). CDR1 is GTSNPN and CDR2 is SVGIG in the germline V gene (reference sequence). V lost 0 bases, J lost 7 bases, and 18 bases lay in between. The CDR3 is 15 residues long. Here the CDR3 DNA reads TGTGCCTGGAGTGTAATCGAGGGGGTAAGGGGTGAAGCTTTCTTT. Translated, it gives CAWSVIEGVRGEAFF.

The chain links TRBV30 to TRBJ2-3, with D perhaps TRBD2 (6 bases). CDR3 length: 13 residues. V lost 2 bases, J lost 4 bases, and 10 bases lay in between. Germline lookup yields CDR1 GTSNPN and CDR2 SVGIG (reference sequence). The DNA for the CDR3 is TGTGCCTGGAGTCCGGGAGTGGCAGATACGCAGTATTTT. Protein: CAWSPGVADTQYF.

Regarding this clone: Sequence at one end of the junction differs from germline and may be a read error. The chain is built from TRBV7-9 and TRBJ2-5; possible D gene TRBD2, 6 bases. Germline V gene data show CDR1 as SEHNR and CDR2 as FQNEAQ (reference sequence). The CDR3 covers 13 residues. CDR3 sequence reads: CSSSFSGAETQYF. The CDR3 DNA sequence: TGTTCCAGCAGCTTCTCGGGAGCAGAGACCCAGTACTTC.

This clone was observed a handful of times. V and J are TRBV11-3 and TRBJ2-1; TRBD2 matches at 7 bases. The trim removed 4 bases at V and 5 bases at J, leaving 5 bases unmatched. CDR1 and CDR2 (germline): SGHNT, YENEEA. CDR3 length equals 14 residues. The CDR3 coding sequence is TGTGCCAGCAGCTCTCGTGGGGGGGACAATGAGCAGTTCTTC. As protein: CASSSRGGDNEQFF.

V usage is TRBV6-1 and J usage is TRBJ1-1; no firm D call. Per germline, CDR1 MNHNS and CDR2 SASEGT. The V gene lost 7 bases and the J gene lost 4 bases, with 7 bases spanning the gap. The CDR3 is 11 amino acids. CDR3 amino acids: CASILLTEAFF. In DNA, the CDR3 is TGTGCCAGCATACTGCTCACTGAAGCTTTCTTT.

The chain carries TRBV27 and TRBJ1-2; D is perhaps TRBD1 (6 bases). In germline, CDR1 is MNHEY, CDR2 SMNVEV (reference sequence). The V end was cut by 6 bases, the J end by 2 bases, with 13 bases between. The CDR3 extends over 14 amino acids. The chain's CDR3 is CASRGAVRNYGYTF. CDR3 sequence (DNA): TGTGCCAGCAGGGGGGCGGTACGCAACTATGGCTACACCTTC.

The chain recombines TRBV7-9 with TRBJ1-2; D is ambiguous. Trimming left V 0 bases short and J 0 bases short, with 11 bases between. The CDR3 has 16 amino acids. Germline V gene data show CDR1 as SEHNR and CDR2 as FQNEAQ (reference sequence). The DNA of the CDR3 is TGTGCCAGCAGCTTAGCATCCGCAGGCACTAACTATGGCTACACCTTC. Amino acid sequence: CASSLASAGTNYGYTF.

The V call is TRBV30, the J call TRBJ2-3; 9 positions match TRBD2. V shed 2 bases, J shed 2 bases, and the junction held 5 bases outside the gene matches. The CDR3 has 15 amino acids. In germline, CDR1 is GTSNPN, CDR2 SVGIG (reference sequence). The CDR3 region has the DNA TGTGCCTGGAGTAGCGGGAGGCTTCTCACAGATACGCAGTATTTT. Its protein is CAWSSGRLLTDTQYF.

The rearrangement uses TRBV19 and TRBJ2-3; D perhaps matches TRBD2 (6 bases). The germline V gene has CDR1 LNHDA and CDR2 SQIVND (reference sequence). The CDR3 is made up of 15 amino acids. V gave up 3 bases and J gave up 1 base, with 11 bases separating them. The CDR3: CASSIASERTDTQYF. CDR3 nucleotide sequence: TGTGCCAGTAGTATCGCTAGCGAACGCACAGATACGCAGTATTTT.

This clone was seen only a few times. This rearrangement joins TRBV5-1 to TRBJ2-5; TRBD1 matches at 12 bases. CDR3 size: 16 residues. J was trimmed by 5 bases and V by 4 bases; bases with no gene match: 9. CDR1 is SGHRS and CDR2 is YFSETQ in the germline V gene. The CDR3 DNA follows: TGCGCCAGCAGCCAGTTTGGGACAGGGGGCCACGAGACCCAGTACTTC. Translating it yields CASSQFGTGGHETQYF.

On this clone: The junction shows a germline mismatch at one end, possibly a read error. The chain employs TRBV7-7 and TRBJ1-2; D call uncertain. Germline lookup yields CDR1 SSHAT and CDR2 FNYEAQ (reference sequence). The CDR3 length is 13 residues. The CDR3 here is CASSPVTAGGYTF. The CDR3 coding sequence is TGTGCTAGCAGCCCCGTCACGGCGGGGGGCTACACCTTC.

The CDR3 loop reads CASSLARGASYEQYF. The CDR3 DNA follows: TGTGCCAGCAGCTTGGCCCGGGGGGCGTCCTACGAGCAGTACTTC. J is TRBJ2-7 and V is TRBV5-4; D might be TRBD2 (7 bases). Germline-derived CDR1 and CDR2 are SGHNT and YYREEE (reference sequence). This CDR3 spans 15 amino acids. V was pared by 0 bases and J by 1 base, with 11 bases between. Supplemented by reference TRBV5-4 and TRBJ2-7, the full variable domain reads ETGVTQSPTHLIKTRGQQVTLRCSSQSGHNTVSWYQQALGQGPQFIFQYYREEENGRGNFPPRFSGLQFPNYSSELNVNALELDDSALYLCASSLARGASYEQYFGPGTRLTVT.

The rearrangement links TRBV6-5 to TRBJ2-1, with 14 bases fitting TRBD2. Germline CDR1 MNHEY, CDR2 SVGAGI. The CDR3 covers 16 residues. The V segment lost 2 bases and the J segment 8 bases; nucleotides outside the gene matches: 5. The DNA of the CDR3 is TGTGCCAGCAGTTACAAGGGACTAGCGGGAGTTGATGAGCAGTTCTTC. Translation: CASSYKGLAGVDEQFF.